A single sample gave rise to the 8 T cell receptor beta chains below, sequenced in a study of T cell changes during pregnancy in multiple sclerosis. Clones were read by immunoSEQ multiplex PCR, and TCRdb kept only the in-frame ones, dropping some. Of under 110,000 clones detected, under 95% appear once; the ten largest clones hold approximately 1.5%. The source was peripheral blood, collected before pregnancy. The source of these receptors is a female donor with multiple sclerosis, enrolled in a pregnancy study.

The J gene is TRBJ1-1, the V gene TRBV2; D is ambiguous. The length of the CDR3 is 13 residues. Germline lookup yields CDR1 SNHLY and CDR2 FYNNEI. V was shortened by 7 bases and J by 5 bases, with 14 bases between the two germline ends. CDR3 protein: CASTTTWRTEAFF. The CDR3 coding sequence is TGTGCCAGCACCACGACGTGGCGGACTGAAGCTTTCTTT.

CDR3 sequence reads: CASSTGTSIRGEQFF. The DNA for the CDR3 is TGTGCCAGTAGTACCGGGACTAGCATTAGAGGGGAGCAGTTCTTC. This chain connects TRBV19 to TRBJ2-1; 9 positions agree with TRBD2. V was clipped by 4 bases and J by 10 bases; unmatched bases: 11. The CDR3 is 15 residues long. CDR1 is LNHDA and CDR2 is SQIVND in the germline V gene (reference sequence).

The chain recombines TRBV7-3 with TRBJ1-2, with 9 positions matching TRBD1. Germline V CDR1 and CDR2: SGHTA, FQGTGA. The CDR3 length is 12 residues. The trim removed 5 bases at V and 14 bases at J, leaving 9 bases unmatched. CDR3 sequence reads: CASSERQGVGTF. The CDR3 DNA follows: TGTGCCAGCAGCGAAAGACAGGGGGTGGGGACCTTC.

The rearrangement joins TRBV19 to TRBJ1-6; 12 nucleotides agree with TRBD1. This CDR3 has 16 residues. Trimming removed 7 bases from V and 9 bases from J; junction bases left unmatched: 10. Germline CDR1 LNHDA, CDR2 SQIVND (reference sequence). CDR3 residues: CASTPGQGAGGSPLHF. The CDR3 region has the DNA TGTGCCAGTACCCCGGGACAGGGGGCCGGTGGTTCACCCCTCCACTTT.

This chain connects TRBV11-2 to TRBJ1-5; D ambiguous. CDR3 length equals 12 residues. Germline V gene sequence: CDR1 SGHAT, CDR2 FQNNGV. The germline V and J ends were trimmed by 5 bases and 3 bases, with 5 bases remaining between them. The DNA for the CDR3 is TGTGCCAGCAGCGCAGACAATCAGCCCCAGCATTTT. Translating gives CASSADNQPQHF.

The rearrangement uses TRBV18 and TRBJ2-7; D possibly corresponds to TRBD1 (5 bases). V lost 8 bases to trimming and J lost 3 bases, with 26 bases between them. The CDR3 covers 17 residues. From germline, CDR1 is KGHSH and CDR2 LQKENI. The chain's CDR3 is CASASPRTIYGFYEQYF. As DNA, the CDR3 is TGTGCCAGCGCCTCACCACGGACAATCTACGGGTTCTACGAGCAGTACTTC.

The rearrangement links TRBV7-9 to TRBJ1-1, with 8 bases identical to TRBD1. The CDR3 covers 13 residues. Germline V gene lookup returns CDR1 SEHNR and CDR2 FQNEAQ (reference sequence). V shed 5 bases, J shed 5 bases, and the junction held 4 bases outside the gene matches. The CDR3 nucleotides are TGTGCCAGCAGCCCCTACAGGGGGACTGAAGCTTTCTTT. Translating it yields CASSPYRGTEAFF.

The chain uses TRBV19 and TRBJ2-2; perhaps TRBD2 as D (6 bases). This CDR3 has 16 residues. V gave up 2 bases and J gave up 0 bases, with 10 bases separating them. Per the germline V gene, CDR1 is LNHDA and CDR2 is SQIVND (reference sequence). Here the CDR3 reads CASSIRRGTNTGELFF. CDR3 DNA sequence: TGTGCCAGTAGTATACGACGGGGGACGAACACCGGGGAGCTGTTTTTT.